Listed below are T cell receptor beta chains from one sample, sequenced in a study of blood T cell repertoires in COVID-19. Measured with immunoSEQ multiplex PCR; TCRdb has only the in-frame clones, and not every one. Here the sample spans 330,000 or so clones, around nine tenths being singletons. The sample taken for sequencing was PBMCs or T cells enriched from blood (not recorded which). All receptors come from a woman aged 25 to 39 who had been exposed to COVID-19. The CDR3 runs from the conserved cysteine through the conserved F or W. A D gene is named only where the DNA matches it firmly. The size of a clone is reported for some rows only, either as once, few or many, or as a class for expanded clones.

TRBV27	NA	NA	TRBJ2-1	TGTGCCAGCAGTTTCTGGGACACCGGGGACAATGAGCAGTTCTTC	CASSFWDTGDNEQFF
TRBV10-2	TRBD1	many	TRBJ1-4	TGCGCCAGCCGTCGGGACAGGGGGCATTATGGAACTAATGAAAAACTGTTTTTT	CASRRDRGHYGTNEKLFF
TRBV28	NA	NA	TRBJ1-5	TGTGCCAGCAGTTCTCACGTCCCGACAACTGGTAGCAATCAGCCCCAGCATTTT	CASSSHVPTTGSNQPQHF
TRBV9	NA	NA	TRBJ2-3	TGTGCCAGCAGCGTAATGCCCTCTGCAACCCGGGAGCTCATTACCCCCACAGATACGCAGTATTTT	CASSVMPSATRELITPTDTQYF
TRBV21-1	NA	NA	TRBJ2-3	TGTGCCAGCAGCCCCTATTGGACGGACACGTCAAGCACAGATACGCAGTATTTT	CASSPYWTDTSSTDTQYF
TRBV28	TRBD1	NA	TRBJ2-5	TGTGCCAGCAGTTCCCCGGGACAGGAAGAGACCCAGTACTTC	CASSSPGQEETQYF
TRBV2	TRBD1	NA	TRBJ1-5	TGTGCCAGCAGTGGGGACAGCCTCAATCAGCCCCAGCATTTT	CASSGDSLNQPQHF
TRBV10-3	TRBD1	NA	TRBJ1-5	TGTGCCAGCAGGGGACAGGGAGGAGGTCAGCCCCAGCATTTT	CASRGQGGGQPQHF
TRBV29-1	NA	NA	TRBJ2-1	TGCAGCGTCCCTGTAGTCGGTGAGCAGTTCTTC	CSVPVVGEQFF
TRBV30	NA	NA	TRBJ2-1	TGTGCCTGGGCTTTCCGGAGGACAGAACCCTACAATGAGCAGTTCTTC	CAWAFRRTEPYNEQFF
TRBV9	NA	NA	TRBJ1-2	TGTGCCAGCAGCGTAGAGGGGCCGGTCCAGGGCTACACCTTC	CASSVEGPVQGYTF
TRBV5-8	TRBD1	once	TRBJ1-2	TGTGCCAGCAGCTTGGGTCAGGGGGAAAATGGCTACACCTTC	CASSLGQGENGYTF
TRBV4-1	NA	NA	TRBJ1-1	TGCGCCAGCAGCCAAGAGAAACAGAAGGAAGCTTTCTTT	CASSQEKQKEAFF
TRBV3-1/TRBV3-2	NA	NA	TRBJ2-1	TGTGCCAGCAGCCAAGGTATGGGGAGCCACTACAATGAGCAGTTCTTC	CASSQGMGSHYNEQFF
TRBV9	NA	once	TRBJ1-1	TGTGCCAGCAGCGTCACAGGGTTCCTAAACACTGAAGCTTTCTTT	CASSVTGFLNTEAFF
TRBV12-3/TRBV12-4	NA	NA	TRBJ1-1	TGTGCCAGCAGTCCCGGACTGAGCACTGAAGCTTTCTTT	CASSPGLSTEAFF